Listed here are 6 T cell receptor beta chains from one sample, sequenced in a study of T cell changes during pregnancy in multiple sclerosis. TCRdb keeps only in-frame clones here, not all; method: immunoSEQ multiplex PCR. The repertoire consists of 65,000 or so clones, with roughly 87% occurring once and the leading ten covering roughly 2.1%. The source was peripheral blood, collected in the second trimester of pregnancy. The source of these receptors is a female donor in good health, enrolled as a control in a pregnancy study.

The chain recombines TRBV2 with TRBJ1-1, with D possibly TRBD1 on 6 matching bases. Germline V gene data show CDR1 as SNHLY and CDR2 as FYNNEI. Trimming took off 7 bases at V and 5 bases at J, with 14 bases between the two ends. CDR3 length equals 13 residues. CDR3 sequence: CASKDSDWTEAFF. CDR3 in DNA: TGTGCCAGCAAGGACAGTGATTGGACTGAAGCTTTCTTT.

The chain uses TRBV5-1 and TRBJ1-1, with 12 bases that match TRBD1. Germline V lookup: CDR1 SGHRS, CDR2 YFSETQ. CDR3 length: 17 amino acids. The V and J ends lost 4 bases and 4 bases, in that order; junction bases with no gene match: 11. CDR3: CASSTGTGGDGITEAFF. The CDR3 nucleotides read TGCGCCAGCAGCACCGGGACAGGGGGCGATGGGATCACTGAAGCTTTCTTT. The complete variable domain, with remaining parts taken from reference TRBV5-1 and TRBJ1-1, reads KAGVTQTPRYLIKTRGQQVTLSCSPISGHRSVSWYQQTPGQGLQFLFEYFSETQRNKGNFPGRFSGRQFSNSRSEMNVSTLELGDSALYLCASSTGTGGDGITEAFFGQGTRLTVV.

The chain uses TRBV6-5 and TRBJ2-1, with 11 bases that match TRBD2. The J segment lost 7 bases and the V segment lost 4 bases, leaving 6 bases of the junction unmatched. This CDR3 has 15 residues. Germline assignment: CDR1 MNHEY and CDR2 SVGAGI. CDR3 coding DNA: TGTGCCAGCAGTTCCCTAGCGGGAGGAGGGAATGAGCAGTTCTTC. It codes for CASSSLAGGGNEQFF.

The chain recombines TRBV10-3 with TRBJ2-5; TRBD2 aligns across 15 bases. With 2 bases clipped from V and 4 bases from J, the junction kept 5 bases outside the gene matches. The CDR3 covers 17 residues. Germline V lookup: CDR1 ENHRY, CDR2 SYGVKD. CDR3 DNA: TGTGCCATCAGTGAGCGGGGACTAGCGGGAGGTTCAGAGACCCAGTACTTC. This sequence encodes CAISERGLAGGSETQYF.

The sample holds a few counts of this clone. The rearrangement joins TRBV11-3 to TRBJ1-5; 10 bases align to TRBD1. The CDR3 has 15 amino acids. V gave up 5 bases and J gave up 5 bases; unmatched junction bases: 6. Germline V lookup: CDR1 SGHNT, CDR2 YENEEA. CDR3 residues: CASSRDRGRDQPQHF. In DNA form, the CDR3 reads TGTGCCAGCAGCCGGGACAGGGGCAGGGATCAGCCCCAGCATTTT.

The J gene is TRBJ1-2, the V gene TRBV5-1; the match to TRBD1 covers 7 bases. The V gene's germline CDR1 is SGHRS and CDR2 YFSETQ. CDR3 length equals 14 residues. Losses at the gene ends were 3 bases for V and 7 bases for J; bases not matched to a gene: 9. The CDR3 DNA is TGCGCCAGCAGCTGGGGACAGCCAATCCGTGGCTACACCTTC. Protein sequence: CASSWGQPIRGYTF.